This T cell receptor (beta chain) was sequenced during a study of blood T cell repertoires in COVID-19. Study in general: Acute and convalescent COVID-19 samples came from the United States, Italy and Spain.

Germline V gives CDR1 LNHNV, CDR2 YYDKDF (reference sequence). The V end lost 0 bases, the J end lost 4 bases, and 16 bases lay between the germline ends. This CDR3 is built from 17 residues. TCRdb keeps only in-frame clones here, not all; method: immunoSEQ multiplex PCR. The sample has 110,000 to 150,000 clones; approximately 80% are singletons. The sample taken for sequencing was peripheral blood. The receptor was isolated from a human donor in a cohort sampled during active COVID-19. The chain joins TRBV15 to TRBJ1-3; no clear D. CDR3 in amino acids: CATSRDRGLFLGNTIYF. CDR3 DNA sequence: TGTGCCACCAGCAGAGATCGAGGGCTCTTCCTAGGAAACACCATATATTTT.